The rows below give T cell receptor beta chains drawn from one sample of a study of blood T cells in healthy people across ages. MiXCR, run by TCRdb on the 5' RACE reads, gives a single entry per CDR3 protein. The repertoire holds hundreds of thousands of distinct CDR3 sequences, with about 27% as singletons. These data were likewise used in another study, on T cells of mothers and their children.

The sample taken for sequencing was blood. Receptor source: a boy aged 2 to 10 in good health. CDR3s include the opening cysteine and the closing phenylalanine or tryptophan. The D gene is left open where the match is weak. Only some rows state a clone size, as once, few, many or a class for expanded clones.

CDR3 protein: CAISESIRGNYEQYF
CDR3 DNA: TGTGCCATCAGTGAGTCTATACGAGGGAACTACGAGCAGTACTTC
D gene: NA
clone size: few
J gene: TRBJ2-7
V gene: TRBV10-3

CDR3 protein: CASNQGDRRGKGYTF
CDR3 DNA: TGTGCCAGCAATCAGGGGGACAGGAGAGGAAAAGGCTACACCTTC
D gene: TRBD1
clone size: NA
J gene: TRBJ1-2
V gene: TRBV6-6

CDR3 protein: CASSPGQGKTGELFF
CDR3 DNA: TGCGCCAGCAGCCCGGGACAGGGAAAAACCGGGGAGCTGTTTTTT
D gene: TRBD1
clone size: NA
J gene: TRBJ2-2
V gene: TRBV5-1

CDR3 protein: CASGLGSNYEQYF
CDR3 DNA: TGTGCTAGTGGTTTAGGATCAAACTACGAGCAGTACTTC
D gene: NA
clone size: NA
J gene: TRBJ2-7
V gene: TRBV12-5

CDR3 protein: CASSAQGRRDGPSTDTQYF
CDR3 DNA: TGTGCCAGCAGCGCCCAAGGACGGAGGGACGGCCCAAGCACAGATACGCAGTATTTT
D gene: NA
clone size: NA
J gene: TRBJ2-3
V gene: TRBV9

CDR3 protein: CASSLASGREAFF
CDR3 DNA: TGTGCCAGCAGCTTAGCGAGCGGGCGGGAAGCTTTCTTT
D gene: NA
clone size: NA
J gene: TRBJ1-1
V gene: TRBV7-9

CDR3 protein: CASSVGLAGGSYEQYF
CDR3 DNA: TGTGCCAGCAGCGTAGGACTAGCGGGAGGGTCCTACGAGCAGTACTTC
D gene: TRBD2
clone size: NA
J gene: TRBJ2-7
V gene: TRBV9

CDR3 protein: CASSLPSGANSGYTF
CDR3 DNA: TGCGCCAGCAGCTTGCCGTCCGGGGCCAACTCCGGCTACACCTTC
D gene: NA
clone size: NA
J gene: TRBJ1-2
V gene: TRBV5-1

CDR3 protein: CASVVGGNQPQHF
CDR3 DNA: TGTGCCAGCGTAGTAGGCGGCAATCAGCCCCAGCATTTT
D gene: NA
clone size: NA
J gene: TRBJ1-5
V gene: TRBV3-1

CDR3 protein: CASSPQRVTTDTQYF
CDR3 DNA: TGTGCCAGCAGCCCCCAGCGGGTGACTACAGATACGCAGTATTTT
D gene: NA
clone size: NA
J gene: TRBJ2-3
V gene: TRBV12-3/TRBV12-4

CDR3 protein: CAISERGSAVSNSPLHF
CDR3 DNA: TGTGCCATCAGCGAGAGGGGGTCGGCAGTCTCTAATTCACCCCTCCACTTT
D gene: NA
clone size: NA
J gene: TRBJ1-6
V gene: TRBV10-3

CDR3 protein: CSARGRVTEQFF
CDR3 DNA: TGCAGTGCTCGGGGACGCGTTACTGAGCAGTTCTTC
D gene: NA
clone size: few
J gene: TRBJ2-1
V gene: TRBV20-1

CDR3 protein: CATTDGLRFGKLFF
CDR3 DNA: TGTGCCACGACCGACGGTCTCAGATTTGGAAAACTGTTTTTT
D gene: NA
clone size: NA
J gene: TRBJ1-4
V gene: TRBV19

CDR3 protein: CASSFGTRQETQCF
CDR3 DNA: TGTGCCAGCAGCTTCGGGACTCGTCAAGAGACCCAGTGCTTC
D gene: NA
clone size: NA
J gene: TRBJ2-5
V gene: TRBV13

CDR3 protein: CASSLAGSSYEQYF
CDR3 DNA: TGTGCCAGCAGCCTAGCGGGGAGCTCCTACGAGCAGTACTTC
D gene: TRBD2
clone size: many
J gene: TRBJ2-7
V gene: TRBV7-9

CDR3 protein: CSAWAGDLLNYGYTF
CDR3 DNA: TGCAGTGCTTGGGCGGGGGATCTTCTTAACTATGGCTACACCTTC
D gene: NA
clone size: NA
J gene: TRBJ1-2
V gene: TRBV20-1

CDR3 protein: CASSLGGGLVDTEAFF
CDR3 DNA: TGCGCCAGCAGCTTGGGTGGGGGGCTGGTGGACACTGAAGCTTTCTTT
D gene: NA
clone size: few
J gene: TRBJ1-1
V gene: TRBV5-1

CDR3 protein: CASSLPRGAAKNIQYF
CDR3 DNA: TGTGCCAGCAGCTTGCCTCGGGGGGCGGCCAAAAACATTCAGTACTTC
D gene: NA
clone size: NA
J gene: TRBJ2-4
V gene: TRBV5-6

CDR3 protein: CASSLLHSGVWETQYF
CDR3 DNA: TGTGCCAGCAGCTTACTCCACTCTGGGGTGTGGGAGACCCAGTACTTC
D gene: NA
clone size: once
J gene: TRBJ2-5
V gene: TRBV7-2

CDR3 protein: CASSISGVNPYEQYF
CDR3 DNA: TGTGCCAGCAGCATTAGCGGGGTAAATCCCTACGAGCAGTACTTC
D gene: TRBD2
clone size: NA
J gene: TRBJ2-7
V gene: TRBV7-2

CDR3 protein: CASSSDRSTYEQYF
CDR3 DNA: TGTGCCAGCAGCTCGGACAGATCAACCTACGAGCAGTACTTC
D gene: NA
clone size: few
J gene: TRBJ2-7
V gene: TRBV13

CDR3 protein: CATSREGGNQPQHF
CDR3 DNA: TGTGCCACCAGCAGAGAGGGTGGCAATCAGCCCCAGCATTTT
D gene: NA
clone size: NA
J gene: TRBJ1-5
V gene: TRBV15

CDR3 protein: CASSVTPGQGGETQYF
CDR3 DNA: TGTGCCAGCAGTGTTACACCGGGACAGGGTGGAGAGACCCAGTACTTC
D gene: TRBD1
clone size: NA
J gene: TRBJ2-5
V gene: TRBV6-1

CDR3 protein: CASSVGQGAAYQETQYF
CDR3 DNA: TGTGCCAGCAGCGTCGGACAGGGGGCAGCTTACCAAGAGACCCAGTACTTC
D gene: TRBD1
clone size: few
J gene: TRBJ2-5
V gene: TRBV27

CDR3 protein: CASKGPGNGNQPQHF
CDR3 DNA: TGTGCCAGCAAGGGGCCAGGGAATGGCAATCAGCCCCAGCATTTT
D gene: NA
clone size: few
J gene: TRBJ1-5
V gene: TRBV2

CDR3 protein: CASSRTLTSDGLRETQYF
CDR3 DNA: TGTGCCAGCAGCCGTACCCTGACTAGCGATGGGTTAAGAGAGACCCAGTACTTC
D gene: TRBD2
clone size: NA
J gene: TRBJ2-5
V gene: TRBV12-3/TRBV12-4

CDR3 protein: CASSYEGSNSPLHF
CDR3 DNA: TGTGCCAGCAGTTACGAAGGATCTAATTCACCCCTCCACTTT
D gene: NA
clone size: few
J gene: TRBJ1-6
V gene: TRBV6-2/TRBV6-3

CDR3 protein: CSVEDPNWTSSNYGYTF
CDR3 DNA: TGCAGCGTTGAAGACCCAAATTGGACATCCTCTAACTATGGCTACACCTTC
D gene: NA
clone size: few
J gene: TRBJ1-2
V gene: TRBV29-1

CDR3 protein: CASGPRTLGDTEAFF
CDR3 DNA: TGTGCTAGTGGTCCGCGGACGCTGGGGGACACTGAAGCTTTCTTT
D gene: NA
clone size: NA
J gene: TRBJ1-1
V gene: TRBV12-5

CDR3 protein: CASRRSLAATNEKLFF
CDR3 DNA: TGTGCCAGCAGAAGGAGTTTAGCTGCAACTAATGAAAAACTGTTTTTT
D gene: NA
clone size: NA
J gene: TRBJ1-4
V gene: TRBV27

CDR3 protein: CATSSRDHGSREQYF
CDR3 DNA: TGTGCCACCAGCAGCCGGGACCACGGGAGTAGGGAGCAGTACTTC
D gene: NA
clone size: few
J gene: TRBJ2-7
V gene: TRBV15

CDR3 protein: CASSRHTQGPYSYNEQFF
CDR3 DNA: TGTGCCAGCAGCCGACACACACAGGGACCTTACTCCTACAATGAGCAGTTCTTC
D gene: NA
clone size: few
J gene: TRBJ2-1
V gene: TRBV5-5

CDR3 protein: CASSRQGADQETQYF
CDR3 DNA: TGCGCCAGCAGCAGACAGGGGGCTGACCAAGAGACCCAGTACTTC
D gene: TRBD1
clone size: few
J gene: TRBJ2-5
V gene: TRBV5-1

CDR3 protein: CASSYGTGSSYEQYF
CDR3 DNA: TGCGCCAGCAGCTACGGGACAGGGTCGTCCTACGAGCAGTACTTC
D gene: TRBD1
clone size: few
J gene: TRBJ2-7
V gene: TRBV5-1

CDR3 protein: CASSQVFPGGGGGTQYF
CDR3 DNA: TGCGCCAGCAGCCAAGTGTTTCCAGGCGGCGGTGGAGGGACCCAGTACTTC
D gene: NA
clone size: NA
J gene: TRBJ2-5
V gene: TRBV4-1

CDR3 protein: CASSLQQNSPLHF
CDR3 DNA: TGTGCCAGCAGCTTACAACAGAATTCACCCCTCCACTTT
D gene: NA
clone size: few
J gene: TRBJ1-6
V gene: TRBV11-2

CDR3 protein: CASSEGTAPVTQYF
CDR3 DNA: TGTGCCAGCAGTGAAGGAACAGCCCCAGTGACCCAGTACTTC
D gene: NA
clone size: NA
J gene: TRBJ2-5
V gene: TRBV6-1

CDR3 protein: CASSFLGGQSYEQYF
CDR3 DNA: TGTGCCAGCAGCTTCCTCGGGGGGCAGTCCTACGAGCAGTACTTC
D gene: NA
clone size: NA
J gene: TRBJ2-7
V gene: TRBV11-2

CDR3 protein: CASSDTEATGANEQFF
CDR3 DNA: TGTGCCAGCAGCGATACTGAGGCGACAGGGGCTAATGAGCAGTTCTTC
D gene: TRBD1
clone size: few
J gene: TRBJ2-1
V gene: TRBV12-3/TRBV12-4

CDR3 protein: CASSLVRVNTGELFF
CDR3 DNA: TGTGCCAGCAGCCTCGTGAGGGTGAACACCGGGGAGCTGTTTTTT
D gene: NA
clone size: NA
J gene: TRBJ2-2
V gene: TRBV6-6

CDR3 protein: CASSSSWEGGGELFF
CDR3 DNA: TGTGCCAGCAGCTCGTCCTGGGAGGGCGGCGGGGAGCTGTTTTTT
D gene: TRBD2
clone size: NA
J gene: TRBJ2-2
V gene: TRBV13

CDR3 protein: CASSQRGLVSYNEQFF
CDR3 DNA: TGTGCCAGCAGCCAAAGGGGACTAGTATCTTACAATGAGCAGTTCTTC
D gene: TRBD2
clone size: NA
J gene: TRBJ2-1
V gene: TRBV14

CDR3 protein: CAIRDPGTFVAGELFF
CDR3 DNA: TGTGCCATCAGGGATCCCGGGACTTTCGTCGCCGGGGAGCTGTTTTTT
D gene: NA
clone size: few
J gene: TRBJ2-2
V gene: TRBV10-3